This T cell receptor (beta chain) comes out of a study of CD8+ T cells in alopecia areata. About this clone: The antigen is unknown.

cDNA serving as the sequencing template came from extracted, reverse transcribed RNA. Profiled with immunoSEQ multiplex PCR; TCRdb holds only in-frame clones, not every one. The repertoire holds a few hundred thousand clones, with less than 50% as singletons. Treatment defined: oral pan-JAK inhibitor, 5-10 mg twice daily. Sorted populations comprised CD4+ and CD8+ T cells obtained from PBMCs. Study results and caveats: Links between baseline CD8+ expansion and response need larger treated cohorts.

This CDR3 contains 15 residues. The V gene's germline CDR1 is SQVTM and CDR2 ANQGSEA. V shed 6 bases, J shed 6 bases, and the junction held 11 bases outside the gene matches. The sequence came from a human donor with alopecia areata. This sample comprised CD4+ T cells sorted from blood, obtained at approximately week 36, from a patient treated with tofacitinib. This chain uses TRBV29-1 with TRBJ1-4, with 9 bases identical to TRBD1. The CDR3, as DNA: TGCAGCGTCCACTACGCACAGGGGGCCGATGAAAAACTGTTTTTT. It translates to CSVHYAQGADEKLFF.